The clone carrying this TCR beta chain was recorded a few times. Its antigen remains unknown. Germline V gene sequence: CDR1 DFQATT, CDR2 SNEGSKA (reference sequence). The length of the CDR3 is 17 residues. Losses at the gene ends were 2 bases for V and 0 bases for J; bases not matched to a gene: 10. For the second PCR, which ran for roughly 6 to 12 cycles, a sample-barcoded 5' primer and a J-beta primer mix were used. Every sample returned 3 million or more CDR3-containing paired-end reads. One entry per CDR3 protein results from TCRdb running MiXCR on the 5' RACE reads. Altogether roughly 550,000 distinct CDR3 sequences are present, about 24% being singletons, with the ten largest covering 7.5% to 9%. Each individual donor underwent a draw of about 9.9 milliliters of peripheral blood. The data originate from a study of blood T cells in healthy people across ages. General study points: The long-lived group displayed more naive CD4+ cells, plus higher diversity, than the aged donors did.

The sample was also reused in another study, on T cells of mothers and their children. That report adds: Each mother yielded more than 9 million TCR beta CDR3 reads. Each child yielded a few million reads.

This TCR was recovered from a boy younger than 18 in good health. V is TRBV20-1 and J is TRBJ2-5; 9 bases map to TRBD2. The sample consisted of blood. The CDR3 nucleotides read TGCAGTGCTAGACCGCCAGCGGGGGGCCAGTACCAAGAGACCCAGTACTTC. It translates to CSARPPAGGQYQETQYF.